The rows below give T cell receptor beta chains drawn from one sample of a study of tissue T cells after allogeneic stem cell transplantation. Repertoires were generated with immunoSEQ multiplex PCR, while TCRdb's copy carries only in-frame clones and drops some. This repertoire shows approximately 30,000 clones, about 85% found once; its top ten account for roughly 3.5%. Sequencing used blood, obtained before transplantation. Receptor source: a woman aged 18-55 years who later had graft-versus-host disease after an allogeneic stem cell transplant. Both conserved end residues are part of each CDR3. A D gene is named only where the DNA matches it firmly. Some rows mark clone size as missing; the rest say once, few, many or name a class of expanded clone.

>TRBJ1-1|-|-|TRBV10-3
TGTGCCATCGTGGGGCAGATGAACACTGAAGCTTTCTTT
CAIVGQMNTEAFF
>TRBJ1-6|-|-|TRBV7-8
TGTGCCAGCAGCTTCCGGGTAGGTAATTCACCCCTCCACTTT
CASSFRVGNSPLHF
>TRBJ1-1|-|-|TRBV7-6
TGTGCCAGCAGCTTAGACAGAACTGAAGCTTTCTTT
CASSLDRTEAFF
>TRBJ1-2|few|-|TRBV4-1
TGCGCCAGCAGCCAAGATTTGGCCCCAGGGTATGGCTACACCTTC
CASSQDLAPGYGYTF
>TRBJ2-2|-|-|TRBV5-4
TGTGCCAGCAGTAAGAATCCGGGACCAAGTGGGACCGGGGAGCTGTTTTTT
CASSKNPGPSGTGELFF
>TRBJ1-1|-|-|TRBV30
TGTGCCTGGAGTGTACTTGGTGAAGCTTTCTTT
CAWSVLGEAFF
>TRBJ2-5|-|-|TRBV5-1
TGCGCCAGCACCAGGGGCCTACAAGAGACCCAGTACTTC
CASTRGLQETQYF
>TRBJ2-7|-|-|TRBV7-8
TGTGCCAGCAGCTTAGTAATCCCTCCTTACGAGCAGTACTTC
CASSLVIPPYEQYF
>TRBJ2-3|-|-|TRBV14
TGTGCCAGCAGCCAAGAGGAACGGGATACGCAGTATTTT
CASSQEERDTQYF
>TRBJ1-2|few|-|TRBV6-2/TRBV6-3
TGTGCCAGCAGTTACCCCAGGGACCTCGGGTTCGACTACACCTTC
CASSYPRDLGFDYTF
>TRBJ2-1|-|-|TRBV5-6
TGTGCCAGCAGCTTGGAAACGGGGATCTCTGAGCAGTTCTTC
CASSLETGISEQFF
>TRBJ1-4|-|TRBD1|TRBV11-2
TGTGCCAGCAGCTTAAGGAGGGGGCCTCGGGAAAAACTGTTTTTT
CASSLRRGPREKLFF
>TRBJ2-1|-|TRBD1|TRBV18
TGTGCCAGCTCACCAATACAGGGGGCGGGCTACAATGAGCAGTTCTTC
CASSPIQGAGYNEQFF
>TRBJ2-7|-|-|TRBV5-6
TGTGCCAGCAGCTTATTCTACAGAAGCTCCTACGAGCAGTACTTC
CASSLFYRSSYEQYF
>TRBJ1-2|-|-|TRBV5-6
TGTGCCAGCAGCTTGGGTATTGGTGGCTACACCTTC
CASSLGIGGYTF
>TRBJ1-1|-|-|TRBV18
TGTGCCAGCTCACCGCTTCTAGACAGCCAAGGGGCTTTCTTT
CASSPLLDSQGAFF
>TRBJ2-7|-|TRBD2|TRBV10-3
TGTGCCATCAGTGGGGGGCTAGCGGGAGGGAAGTACTTC
CAISGGLAGGKYF
>TRBJ1-2|-|-|TRBV7-9
TGTGCCAGCAGCTTCTTAGGCGGGGCGACCGACTATGGCTACACCTTC
CASSFLGGATDYGYTF
>TRBJ2-1|-|TRBD2|TRBV5-1
TGCGCCAGCAGCTTCGGGCTAGCGGGCGATGAGCAGTTCTTC
CASSFGLAGDEQFF
>TRBJ1-5|-|-|TRBV6-4
TGTGCCAGCAGTGGGGGGGCGCGCAATCAGCCCCAGCATTTT
CASSGGARNQPQHF
>TRBJ2-7|-|-|TRBV18
TGTGCCAGCTCACGAGGGTATGACTACGAGCAGTACTTC
CASSRGYDYEQYF
>TRBJ2-7|few|-|TRBV9
TGTGCCAGACAGGGTGATACCTACGAGCAGTACTTC
CARQGDTYEQYF
>TRBJ1-1|-|-|TRBV3-1/TRBV3-2
TGTGCCAGCAGCCCTCGATCCTTCGGCCATTTGGATGAAGCTTTCTTT
CASSPRSFGHLDEAFF
>TRBJ1-2|-|-|TRBV5-1
TGCGCCAGCAGCTTTGATTTGTATGGCTACACCTTC
CASSFDLYGYTF
>TRBJ2-7|-|-|TRBV5-4
TGTGCCAGCAGCCCCGGTCGGTCCTACGAGCAGTACTTC
CASSPGRSYEQYF
>TRBJ1-1|-|TRBD1|TRBV7-9
TGTGCCAGCAGCCCACGGACAGGGGACCTACGAGACACTGAAGCTTTCTTT
CASSPRTGDLRDTEAFF
>TRBJ2-1|-|-|TRBV7-6
TGTGCCAGCAGCTTAGGGGGACCGGAGGCTTACAATGAGCAGTTCTTC
CASSLGGPEAYNEQFF
>TRBJ1-5|-|TRBD1|TRBV6-2/TRBV6-3
TGTGCCAGCAGTTACGGCGTCGGGACAGGCCATTCTTATAGCAATCAGCCCCAGCATTTT
CASSYGVGTGHSYSNQPQHF
>TRBJ2-7|-|-|TRBV4-2
TGTGCCAGCAGCCAAGAGGACAACTACGAGCAGTACTTC
CASSQEDNYEQYF
>TRBJ2-1|-|-|TRBV18
TGTGCCAGCTCACCAGAGGGGAATGAGCAGTTCTTC
CASSPEGNEQFF